This TCR beta chain was sequenced in a study of CD8 T cells in Susac syndrome. Remarks on this clonotype: One end of the junction fails to match germline, which may point to a read error.

The patients who served as multiple sclerosis controls were treatment-naive and had stable or active relapsing-remitting disease that fulfilled the revised McDonald criteria. Negative isolation was used for CD8+ and CD4+ T cells and FACS enrichment for TEMRA cells. RNA was extracted with the RNeasy kit, and a quantity of roughly 0.5 to 1 ug was reverse transcribed using random hexamers. With immunoSEQ multiplex PCR, TCR beta CDR3 was amplified across 54 Vbeta and 13 Jbeta. MiXCR, run by TCRdb on the immunoSEQ multiplex PCR reads, gives a single entry per CDR3 protein. The data contain around 130,000 distinct CDR3 sequences, approximately 96% of them singletons. Material for sequencing was CD4+ T cells from PBMCs. The source is a human donor with multiple sclerosis.

The CDR3 here is CASRLAGGPGEQYF. The CDR3 DNA reads TGTGCCAGCAGATTAGCGGGAGGGCCGGGCGAGCAGTACTTC. V and J are TRBV7-2 and TRBJ2-7, with TRBD2 identical over 11 bases. This CDR3 spans 14 amino acids. Germline loops: CDR1 SGHTA, CDR2 FQGNSA.